This T cell receptor (beta chain) was profiled in a study of cytomegalovirus exposure and HLA in healthy donors. Donors consisted of healthy bone marrow donors. Trimming cost V 6 bases and J 3 bases, with 11 bases left between them. The CDR3 sequence is 14 residues long. The germline V gene encodes CDR1 SNHLY and CDR2 FYNNEI. Overall study findings and caveats: In the analysis, some V segments, TRBV6-2 and TRBV6-3 included, were excluded as indistinguishable. Being productive about 87% or about 30% of the time was typical of most TCR beta V segments in an earlier analysis. About 150 TCR beta chains were listed as cytomegalovirus-associated.

Of note for this clone: As yet, its antigen is unknown.

Primers for the PCR totalled 60 Vbeta and 13 Jbeta. Using immunoSEQ multiplex PCR, the repertoire was profiled, and TCRdb retains in-frame clones only, with some absent. Counted here are about 130,000 clones, 75% to 85% occurring once; the ten biggest clones make up over 2.5%. Input material: PBMCs. The TCR sequence derives from a male donor in good health and CMV-seronegative. V usage is TRBV2 and J usage is TRBJ1-4, with a possible D match to TRBD1 (5 bases). The CDR3 here is CASRSWGANEKLFF. In nucleotides, the CDR3 is TGTGCCAGCAGATCCTGGGGGGCTAATGAAAAACTGTTTTTT.